These 21 T cell receptor beta chains were all obtained from the same sample, sequenced in a study of cytomegalovirus exposure and HLA in healthy donors. Sequencing used immunoSEQ multiplex PCR; TCRdb keeps in-frame clones, though not all of them. The data hold roughly 300,000 clones, with roughly 88% observed a single time. The specimen sequenced was PBMCs. These receptor sequences come from a young woman in good health and CMV-seronegative.

The chain has TRBV21-1 and TRBJ1-2. TRBV21-1 is assigned pseudogene status. The CDR3 runs 14 residues. CDR3 in amino acids: CARWTRFLVSGYTF. The DNA of the CDR3 is TGTGCCAGATGGACTCGTTTCTTAGTGTCGGGCTACACCTTC.

This sequence joins TRBV7-3 and TRBJ2-1, with 9 bases that match TRBD2. Germline lookup yields CDR1 SGHTA and CDR2 FQGTGA. The CDR3 runs to 15 residues. The junction had 4 bases not matched to a gene; V was cut back by 6 bases and J by 1 base. The DNA for the CDR3 is TGTGCCAGCAGGCCCAGCGGGGGGTCCTACAATGAGCAGTTCTTC. Encoded protein: CASRPSGGSYNEQFF. The full variable domain, completed using reference TRBV7-3 and TRBJ2-1, is GAGVSQTPSNKVTEKGKYVELRCDPISGHTALYWYRQSLGQGPEFLIYFQGTGAADDSGLPNDRFFAVRPEGSVSTLKIQRTERGDSAVYLCASRPSGGSYNEQFFGPGTRLTVL.

This chain's CDR3 is CASSLGQGGTNTEAFF. CDR3 coding DNA: TGTGCCAGCTCACTCGGACAGGGGGGGACAAACACTGAAGCTTTCTTT. The V gene is TRBV18, the J gene TRBJ1-1; 10 nucleotides align to TRBD1. V dropped 4 bases and J dropped 2; count of bases not matched to a gene: 7. Germline V CDR1 and CDR2: KGHSH, LQKENI. This CDR3 comprises 16 residues.

This clone occurred a few times. This chain uses TRBV19 with TRBJ1-5, with TRBD1 as a possible D gene (5 bases). The ends were cut back, 4 bases at V and 6 bases at J, with 13 bases in the middle. CDR3 length: 14 amino acids. CDR1 LNHDA and CDR2 SQIVND come from the germline V gene (reference sequence). The CDR3 loop reads CASSTYHGGQPQHF. For the CDR3, the DNA is TGTGCCAGTAGTACCTACCACGGGGGTCAGCCCCAGCATTTT.

As DNA, the CDR3 is TGTGCCAGCAGCTTAAGTAGCGGCCAAGAGACCCAGTACTTC. As protein: CASSLSSGQETQYF. The V and J genes are TRBV11-1 and TRBJ2-5; possible D gene TRBD2, 6 bases. This CDR3 region has 14 residues. Deletions cut 2 bases from V and 1 base from J, with 8 bases between. In germline, CDR1 is SGHAT, CDR2 FQDESV (reference sequence).

The V gene is TRBV6-5, the J gene TRBJ1-1; possible D gene TRBD1, 6 bases. Germline V gene data show CDR1 as MNHEY and CDR2 as SVGAGI. The CDR3 runs to 16 residues. V lost 0 bases and J 5 bases, leaving 16 bases between the germline ends. CDR3 nucleotide sequence: TGTGCCAGCAGTTACTCGATATTCAGGGGACCGACTGAAGCTTTCTTT. It specifies CASSYSIFRGPTEAFF.

This clone was recorded a few times. The chain is built from TRBV25-1 and TRBJ1-4; D ambiguous. The germline CDR1 and CDR2 sequences are MGHDK and SYGVNS. The CDR3 runs to 11 residues. The V end was cut by 2 bases, the J end by 14 bases, with 9 bases between. The CDR3 DNA reads TGTGCCAGCAGTGAACGACATGTTCTGTTTTTT. It encodes CASSERHVLFF.

This chain joins TRBV27 and TRBJ1-1; TRBD1 agrees at 8 bases. J gave up 4 bases and V 6 bases, and 13 bases lay outside the gene matches. This CDR3 is 16 amino acids long. Germline lookup yields CDR1 MNHEY and CDR2 SMNVEV (reference sequence). The CDR3 spells CASSPGQGGGSTEAFF. The CDR3 DNA reads as TGTGCCAGCAGCCCCGGACAGGGAGGGGGGAGCACTGAAGCTTTCTTT.

The V gene is TRBV10-2, the J gene TRBJ2-1; a possible D gene is TRBD2 (6 bases). Looked up from germline, CDR1 is WSHSY and CDR2 is SAAADI. The V and J ends lost 3 bases and 2 bases respectively, with 20 bases between them. This CDR3 region has 18 residues. The CDR3 loop is CASSDRSRRGVAYNEQFF. DNA for the CDR3: TGCGCCAGCAGTGATCGGAGCCGGCGGGGCGTCGCCTACAATGAGCAGTTCTTC.

Comments on this clone: A much larger clone is a single base away; this may be a read error. As DNA, the CDR3 is TGTGCCAGCAGCCGTAACACAGATACGCAGTATTTT. Translating it yields CASSRNTDTQYF. V gene TRBV27 combines with J gene TRBJ2-3; unclear D gene. CDR3 size: 12 residues. Germline CDR1 MNHEY, CDR2 SMNVEV (reference sequence). The V end lost 6 bases, the J end lost 2 bases, and 6 bases lay between the germline ends.

The V and J genes are TRBV28 and TRBJ1-5; D may be TRBD1 (5 bases). CDR1 and CDR2 from the germline V gene are MDHEN and SYDVKM. The CDR3 is made up of 14 amino acids. V was trimmed by 9 bases and J by 0 bases, leaving 12 bases between them. CDR3 bases: TGTGCCAGTACCCGGGGGGGTAGCAATCAGCCCCAGCATTTT. As protein: CASTRGGSNQPQHF.

V is TRBV9 and J is TRBJ2-3, with TRBD2 as a possible D gene (6 bases). V was trimmed by 4 bases and J by 9 bases, leaving 15 bases between them. Germline CDR1 reads SGDLS; CDR2 reads YYNGEE. This CDR3 is 13 amino acids long. Here the CDR3 reads CASSPIGRGTQYF. Here the CDR3 DNA reads TGTGCCAGCAGCCCAATAGGGCGGGGAACGCAGTATTTT.

The V gene is TRBV5-1, the J gene TRBJ1-1; D not resolved. V gave up 5 bases and J gave up 1 base, with 15 bases separating them. The CDR3 is made up of 15 amino acids. Germline CDR1 reads SGHRS; CDR2 reads YFSETQ. CDR3 region: CASRPTQTPNTEAFF. CDR3 in DNA: TGCGCCAGCAGGCCCACCCAAACACCGAACACTGAAGCTTTCTTT. Combining the CDR3 with reference TRBV5-1 and TRBJ1-1 gives the whole variable domain KAGVTQTPRYLIKTRGQQVTLSCSPISGHRSVSWYQQTPGQGLQFLFEYFSETQRNKGNFPGRFSGRQFSNSRSEMNVSTLELGDSALYLCASRPTQTPNTEAFFGQGTRLTVV.

The gene calls are TRBV7-2 and TRBJ1-4; no clear D. Deletions cut 5 bases from V and 0 bases from J, with 10 bases between. The germline V gene encodes CDR1 SGHTA and CDR2 FQGNSA. The CDR3 consists of 15 residues. The CDR3 DNA reads TGTGCCAGCAGCGGCCGGGGAGCAACTAATGAAAAACTGTTTTTT. Its protein product is CASSGRGATNEKLFF. The full variable domain, completed using reference TRBV7-2 and TRBJ1-4, is GAGVSQSPSNKVTEKGKDVELRCDPISGHTALYWYRQSLGQGLEFLIYFQGNSAPDKSGLPSDRFSAERTGGSVSTLTIQRTQQEDSAVYLCASSGRGATNEKLFFGSGTQLSVL.

This CDR3 reads CASSHPTWNTEAFF. The CDR3 DNA is TGTGCCAGCAGCCATCCAACATGGAACACTGAAGCTTTCTTT. V is TRBV14 and J is TRBJ1-1; D remains unclear. Germline-derived CDR1 and CDR2 are SGHDN and FVKESK. V was cut by 3 bases and J by 1 base, with 9 bases left in between. The CDR3 is made up of 14 amino acids.

The CDR3 sequence is CASSPYFRTSSGNTIYF. CDR3 nucleotide sequence: TGTGCCAGCAGCCCGTACTTCAGGACAAGCTCTGGAAACACCATATATTTT. V usage is TRBV7-9 and J usage is TRBJ1-3; tentative D call: TRBD1 (5 bases). V lost 5 bases, J lost 0 bases, and 17 bases lay in between. Germline CDR1 is SEHNR and CDR2 is FQNEAQ (reference sequence). This CDR3 spans 17 amino acids.

This chain's CDR3 is CASSAPRTGSGELFF. CDR3 DNA: TGTGCCAGCAGTGCCCCCCGGACAGGGTCCGGGGAGCTGTTTTTT. The V gene is TRBV2, the J gene TRBJ2-2; 8 bases are a match to TRBD1. There are 15 residues in the CDR3. CDR1 and CDR2 (germline): SNHLY, FYNNEI. The ends lost 4 bases at V and 6 bases at J; junction bases unmatched: 7.

The chain has TRBV30 and TRBJ2-1, with 7 bases aligning to TRBD2. The germline gives CDR1 GTSNPN, CDR2 SVGIG (reference sequence). The CDR3 runs to 12 residues. Losses at the gene ends were 4 bases for V and 10 bases for J; bases not matched to a gene: 7. CDR3 nucleotides: TGTGCCTGGAACTTGGGGCGGGGGGAGCAGTTCTTC. This codes for CAWNLGRGEQFF.

J is TRBJ1-1 and V is TRBV13; 8 bases line up with TRBD1. J was trimmed by 0 bases and V by 5 bases; bases with no gene match: 8. CDR3 length: 16 residues. Germline CDR1 reads PRHDT; CDR2 reads FYEKMQ (reference sequence). CDR3 sequence reads: CASSGPTGVMNTEAFF. In nucleotides, the CDR3 is TGTGCCAGCAGCGGGCCGACAGGGGTCATGAACACTGAAGCTTTCTTT. The variable domain in full, with the rest retrieved from reference TRBV13 and TRBJ1-1, is AAGVIQSPRHLIKEKRETATLKCYPIPRHDTVYWYQQGPGQDPQFLISFYEKMQSDKGSIPDRFSAQQFSDYHSELNMSSLELGDSALYFCASSGPTGVMNTEAFFGQGTRLTVV.

Concerning this clone itself: Other DNA sequences from this sample encode an identical CDR3 as well. The chain carries TRBV7-9 and TRBJ1-1; D gene unclear. V lost 4 bases to trimming and J lost 6 bases, with 6 bases between them. The germline V gene has CDR1 SEHNR and CDR2 FQNEAQ (reference sequence). The CDR3 extends over 11 amino acids. The CDR3 DNA reads TGTGCCAGCAGCTCGAGCTCTGAAGCTTTCTTT. This codes for CASSSSSEAFF. The full variable domain, with the rest looked up from reference TRBV7-9 and TRBJ1-1, is DTGVSQNPRHKITKRGQNVTFRCDPISEHNRLYWYRQTLGQGPEFLTYFQNEAQLEKSRLLSDRFSAERPKGSFSTLEIQRTEQGDSAMYLCASSSSSEAFFGQGTRLTVV.

In nucleotides, the CDR3 is TGTGCCAGCAGTGACTCAGGCGGGAGAGGTGGGGATGAGCAGTTCTTC. Translating gives CASSDSGGRGGDEQFF. The rearrangement uses TRBV6-4 and TRBJ2-1; 7 bases match TRBD2. This CDR3 is 16 amino acids long. V shed 0 bases, J shed 8 bases, and the junction held 10 bases outside the gene matches. The germline V gene has CDR1 MRHNA and CDR2 SNTAGT.